The next 4 T cell receptor beta chains were all read from a single sample in a study of T cell clusters in autoimmune cytopenias. TRB was amplified by touch-down multiplex PCR, primer pools A and B combined. TCRdb reanalyzed the multiplex PCR reads, giving one entry per CDR3 protein sequence and no DNA. The specimen's table records almost 15,000 distinct CDR3 sequences. About 37,500 genome equivalents of blood DNA were amplified for TRB. Sequencing was performed on peripheral blood. These receptors all stem from a human donor with an autoimmune cytopenia or autoimmune hepatitis (not recorded which).

The V and J genes are TRBV12-3 or TRBV12-4 and TRBJ2-7; TCRdb gives TRBD1 as the D gene, but with no DNA this cannot be confirmed. The CDR3 has 13 amino acids. The chain's CDR3 is CASSLRDGNEQYF.

This chain connects TRBV20-1 to TRBJ2-1; TCRdb calls TRBD1, which cannot be checked without DNA. The V gene's germline CDR1 is DFQATT and CDR2 SNEGSKA (reference sequence). The CDR3 length is 13 residues. The CDR3 sequence: CSAWTPRDNEQFF.

The V call is TRBV12-3 or TRBV12-4, the J call TRBJ1-5; the TCRdb call, TRBD1, lacks DNA for checking. This CDR3 is built from 14 residues. CDR3 amino acids: CASSRTGDDQPQHF.

In terms of frequency, this clonotype is medium-sized. This sequence joins TRBV29-1 and TRBJ2-5; the D call from TCRdb, TRBD1, cannot be confirmed without DNA. Germline-derived CDR1 and CDR2 are SQVTM and ANQGSEA. CDR3 length: 13 amino acids. CDR3 amino acids: CSVGPGGVETQYF.